Below, 9 T cell receptor beta chains from the same sample are listed, as sequenced in a study of early T cells in non-severe SARS-CoV-2 infection. TCRdb used MiXCR to reprocess the 5' RACE reads, holding one entry per CDR3 protein. The profile shows roughly 80,000 distinct CDR3 sequences, roughly 16% of them singletons. The specimen was whole blood. The source of these receptors is an adult who was a healthcare worker with PCR-confirmed SARS-CoV-2 infection or an uninfected control (not recorded which).

The chain uses TRBV12-3 or TRBV12-4 and TRBJ1-4; TRBD1 is a possible D gene (6 bases). CDR3 length equals 17 residues. V lost 3 bases, J lost 0 bases, and 14 bases lay in between. The CDR3 protein is CASSFMGALSTNEKLFF. As DNA, the CDR3 is TGTGCCAGCAGTTTTATGGGGGCCCTATCAACTAATGAAAAACTGTTTTTT.

The chain recombines TRBV10-3 with TRBJ2-3, with D perhaps being TRBD1 or TRBD2 (7 bases each). CDR1 is ENHRY, CDR2 SYGVKD, per germline. V lost 10 bases, J lost 0 bases, and 14 bases lay in between. The CDR3 has 14 amino acids. The CDR3 region has the DNA TGTGCCACCGCAGGGGGAGGGAGCACAGATACGCAGTATTTT. Residues: CATAGGGSTDTQYF.

This clonotype was observed a few times. The rearrangement uses TRBV12-3 or TRBV12-4 and TRBJ2-1; TRBD2 agrees at 7 bases. The CDR3 spans 14 residues. J gave up 4 bases and V 5 bases, and 5 bases lay outside the gene matches. CDR3 sequence: CASSRAGPYNEQFF. CDR3 nucleotides: TGTGCCAGCAGTCGAGCGGGGCCGTACAATGAGCAGTTCTTC.

The chain links TRBV25-1 to TRBJ2-1; D is possibly TRBD1 (5 bases). The germline V gene encodes CDR1 MGHDK and CDR2 SYGVNS. V gave up 6 bases and J gave up 8 bases, with 11 bases separating them. This CDR3 is 12 amino acids long. The CDR3 coding sequence is TGTGCCAGCAGGCAAGGGGTTCATGAGCAGTTCTTC. Translating gives CASRQGVHEQFF.

This rearrangement joins TRBV27 to TRBJ2-4; weak D call: TRBD2 (5 bases). Trimming cost V 5 bases and J 6 bases, with 14 bases left between them. CDR1 and CDR2 from the germline V gene are MNHEY and SMNVEV (reference sequence). The CDR3 contains 14 residues. The CDR3 coding sequence is TGTGCCAGCAGTCCCGCGGGCCGGCGAAACATTCAGTACTTC. It specifies CASSPAGRRNIQYF.

This clonotype was recorded a few times. The V gene is TRBV7-9, the J gene TRBJ2-7; D remains unclear. The V end lost 1 base, the J end lost 4 bases, and 17 bases lay between the germline ends. The germline V gene encodes CDR1 SEHNR and CDR2 FQNEAQ (reference sequence). The CDR3 runs 16 residues. CDR3 in amino acids: CASSLESPQRNYEQYF. CDR3 nucleotide sequence: TGTGCCAGCAGCTTAGAGAGCCCACAAAGAAATTACGAGCAGTACTTC.

This clonotype was seen more than once but under ten times. The chain couples TRBV29-1 to TRBJ1-2; tentatively, D is TRBD1 (5 bases). V dropped 6 bases and J dropped 3 bases, with 17 bases sitting between them. Germline V CDR1 and CDR2: SQVTM, ANQGSEA. The CDR3 loop spans 14 amino acids. The CDR3 DNA follows: TGCAGCGTCGTCGGAAGGCTGGGGGACTATGGCTACACCTTC. Translated: CSVVGRLGDYGYTF.

For this clonotype: Lacking the conserved final phenylalanine or tryptophan, this CDR3 likely reflects a read error. CDR3 protein: CDSSLSQFDRDRAYEQYL. CDR3 DNA: TGTGACAGCAGTTTATCGCAGTTTGATCGAGACAGGGCCTACGAGCAGTACCTC. The V gene is TRBV27, the J gene TRBJ2-7; 7 bases align to TRBD1. Germline CDR1 and CDR2: MNHEY and SMNVEV (reference sequence). CDR3 length: 18 residues.

CDR3 sequence: CASSTDPGQGFEQYF. As DNA, the CDR3 is TGCGCCAGCAGCACTGACCCGGGACAGGGATTCGAGCAGTACTTC. The rearrangement uses TRBV5-1 and TRBJ2-7; TRBD1 matches 9 bases. The CDR3 runs to 15 residues. CDR1 and CDR2 (germline): SGHRS, YFSETQ. The V gene end was trimmed by 4 bases and the J gene end by 6 bases; junction bases not matched to a gene: 11.